Following are 24 T cell receptor beta chains from one sample sequenced in a study of cytomegalovirus exposure and HLA in healthy donors (dated by TCRdb to 2016 to 2017). The library was obtained by the immunoSEQ multiplex PCR assay. The multiplex PCR relied on a mix of 60 forward primers for TCR Vbeta segments and 13 reverse primers for TCR Jbeta segments. TCRdb took over this immuneACCESS table, retaining in-frame rearrangements with V and J assigned. Such tables are incomplete; in checked studies, under half of the missing clones stem from an unresolved V gene, and the remainder is unexplained. The sample table records 180,000 or so clones; more than 75% of these occur just once. The ten biggest clones cover about 1.5% of the sample. Sequencing used PBMCs. Receptors were obtained from a man aged 35 to 55 in good health and CMV-seronegative.

This clone was detected once. This sequence joins TRBV27 and TRBJ1-4; 10 bases fit TRBD1. J gave up 7 bases and V 3 bases, and 11 bases lay outside the gene matches. Germline CDR1 is MNHEY and CDR2 is SMNVEV (reference sequence). There are 17 residues in the CDR3. The CDR3 spells CASSLERQGAGFEKLFF. In DNA, the CDR3 is TGTGCCAGCAGTTTGGAACGACAGGGGGCAGGATTTGAAAAACTGTTTTTT.

This clone was observed a single time. This chain connects TRBV5-1 to TRBJ2-5; TRBD2 matches at 8 bases. CDR3 length: 14 amino acids. Germline CDR1 reads SGHRS; CDR2 reads YFSETQ. With 4 bases clipped from V and 4 bases from J, the junction kept 6 bases outside the gene matches. Written as DNA, the CDR3 is TGCGCCAGCAGCCGGAGCCTAGCGGGAGAGACCCAGTACTTC. This encodes CASSRSLAGETQYF.

Points on this clone: The junction does not match germline at one end; this may be a read error. The rearrangement links TRBV14 to TRBJ2-7; the D gene is possibly TRBD2 (6 bases). Germline CDR1 reads SGHDN; CDR2 reads FVKESK. This CDR3 is 12 amino acids long. In DNA form, the CDR3 reads TGTGCCAGCAGCCCCCTGGCGGGACTCCGGATCTTC. As protein: CASSPLAGLRIF.

This rearrangement joins TRBV7-8 to TRBJ1-1; a possible D gene is TRBD1 (6 bases). V lost 6 bases to trimming and J lost 0 bases, with 17 bases between them. Looked up from germline, CDR1 is SGHVS and CDR2 is FQNEAQ. CDR3 length: 16 residues. The CDR3 nucleotides are TGTGCCAGCAGTCAGTCCGACAGGCGAATGAACACTGAAGCTTTCTTT. This codes for CASSQSDRRMNTEAFF.

This rearrangement joins TRBV9 to TRBJ2-7, with a possible D match to TRBD1 (5 bases). CDR3 length equals 13 residues. CDR1 SGDLS and CDR2 YYNGEE come from the germline V gene. Trimming stripped 0 bases from V and 4 bases from J, with 8 bases between. CDR3 sequence: CASSVGTTYEQYF. CDR3 DNA sequence: TGTGCCAGCAGCGTAGGGACAACTTACGAGCAGTACTTC.

Remarks on this clone: Compared with germline, one end of the junction differs, possibly owing to a read error. The V gene is TRBV7-7, the J gene TRBJ2-7, with 12 bases aligning to TRBD1. This CDR3 spans 15 amino acids. From germline, CDR1 is SSHAT and CDR2 FNYEAQ (reference sequence). CDR3 sequence: CASSQEPGQGAKQYF. In DNA form, the CDR3 reads TGTGCTAGCAGTCAAGAACCGGGACAGGGGGCGAAGCAGTACTTC.

A few counts support this clone. V is TRBV28 and J is TRBJ1-1; possible D gene TRBD1, 6 bases. Germline V gene data show CDR1 as MDHEN and CDR2 as SYDVKM. Trimming removed 5 bases from V and 1 base from J, with 14 bases in between. CDR3 length equals 15 residues. The CDR3 reads CASSDILQGNTEAFF. DNA of the CDR3: TGTGCCAGCAGTGATATATTACAGGGGAACACTGAAGCTTTCTTT.

The V call is TRBV5-4, the J call TRBJ1-2; the match to TRBD1 covers 7 bases. Germline V CDR1 and CDR2: SGHNT, YYREEE (reference sequence). The V gene end was trimmed by 0 bases and the J gene end by 5 bases; junction bases not matched to a gene: 4. CDR3 length equals 14 residues. The CDR3 DNA reads TGTGCCAGCAGCTTGGTCGCAGGGGGATATGGCTACACCTTC. Translated, it gives CASSLVAGGYGYTF.

The chain links TRBV9 to TRBJ1-4; 12 positions match TRBD1. V shed 4 bases, J shed 11 bases, and the junction held 6 bases outside the gene matches. The CDR3 contains 14 residues. Germline V gives CDR1 SGDLS, CDR2 YYNGEE. The CDR3 region has the DNA TGTGCCAGCAGCCCGGGGACAGGGGGCATCAAACTGTTTTTT. This gives the protein CASSPGTGGIKLFF.

The rearrangement joins TRBV6-5 to TRBJ1-1, with 7 bases identical to TRBD1. The trim removed 5 bases at V and 8 bases at J, leaving 8 bases unmatched. Looked up from germline, CDR1 is MNHEY and CDR2 is SVGAGI. The CDR3 spans 13 residues. The CDR3 DNA follows: TGTGCCAGCAGTCCCTCCGGGACAGACGAAGCTTTCTTT. Amino acids: CASSPSGTDEAFF.

The gene calls are TRBV5-1 and TRBJ2-5; 14 positions match TRBD2. The junction had 11 bases not matched to a gene; V was cut back by 0 bases and J by 10 bases. CDR3 length: 17 residues. Per germline, CDR1 SGHRS and CDR2 YFSETQ. The CDR3 coding sequence is TGCGCCAGCAGCTTGGAGACTAGCGGGAGGGGGGAGATCGACCAGTACTTC. This codes for CASSLETSGRGEIDQYF.

This clone has just one count. This chain joins TRBV7-6 and TRBJ1-5, with D possibly matching TRBD1 (5 bases). This CDR3 region has 17 residues. The germline V gene has CDR1 SGHVS and CDR2 FNYEAQ. Between the trimmed V and J ends, which lost 0 bases and 0 bases, there was a span of 12 bases. CDR3 in amino acids: CASSLADSYYSNQPQHF. CDR3 DNA sequence: TGTGCCAGCAGCTTAGCTGACAGTTACTATAGCAATCAGCCCCAGCATTTT.

The chain joins TRBV4-1 to TRBJ2-2, with 7 nucleotides matching TRBD1. The CDR3 length is 14 residues. The J segment lost 1 base and the V segment lost 4 bases, leaving 0 bases of the junction unmatched. Per germline, CDR1 MGHRA and CDR2 YSYEKL. In DNA, the CDR3 is TGCGCCAGCAGCCGGACAGGGAACACCGGGGAGCTGTTTTTT. Translated: CASSRTGNTGELFF.

For the CDR3, the DNA is TGTGCCAGCAGCTATAGGACAGAACGCTATGGCTACACCTTC. Protein product: CASSYRTERYGYTF. This chain links TRBV7-2 with TRBJ1-2; TRBD1 is a possible D gene (6 bases). This CDR3 comprises 14 residues. Germline lookup yields CDR1 SGHTA and CDR2 FQGNSA. V gave up 4 bases and J gave up 4 bases, with 13 bases separating them.

The V gene is TRBV5-8, the J gene TRBJ2-4; 11 positions agree with TRBD1. The V gene's germline CDR1 is SGHTS and CDR2 YDEGEE. This CDR3 comprises 16 residues. Unmatched junction bases numbered 5, after V lost 5 bases and J lost 1 base. The CDR3 coding sequence is TGTGCCAGCAGTTGGGACAGGGGGAAGGCCAAAAACATTCAGTACTTC. Protein: CASSWDRGKAKNIQYF.

V and J are TRBV4-3 and TRBJ2-3; 9 nucleotides match TRBD2. Germline V gene sequence: CDR1 LGHNA, CDR2 YSLEER. This CDR3 is 18 amino acids long. Trimming removed 1 base from V and 4 bases from J; junction bases left unmatched: 12. CDR3 sequence: CASSQVGPGGGVPDTQYF. The CDR3 DNA is TGCGCCAGCAGCCAAGTGGGCCCGGGCGGGGGGGTCCCAGATACGCAGTATTTT.

The chain employs TRBV25-1 and TRBJ2-1; maybe TRBD2 (6 bases). CDR1 and CDR2 (germline): MGHDK, SYGVNS. The ends were cut back, 8 bases at V and 9 bases at J, with 14 bases in the middle. The CDR3 totals 12 residues. The CDR3, as DNA: TGTGCCAGCTCGACTAGGCTAGGTGAGCAGTTCTTC. This translates into CASSTRLGEQFF.

This clone was counted only a few times. The chain has TRBV6-5 and TRBJ2-1; 11 positions agree with TRBD2. V gave up 2 bases and J gave up 10 bases; unmatched junction bases: 7. From germline, CDR1 is MNHEY and CDR2 SVGAGI. The CDR3 runs 15 residues. The chain's CDR3 is CASSYRLAGGWEQFF. As DNA, the CDR3 is TGTGCCAGCAGTTACCGGCTAGCGGGAGGATGGGAGCAGTTCTTC.

This clone has only a few counts. The chain couples TRBV13 to TRBJ2-7; TRBD2 matches at 9 bases. V dropped 5 bases and J dropped 2; count of bases not matched to a gene: 13. The CDR3 runs 17 residues. Germline CDR1 is PRHDT and CDR2 is FYEKMQ (reference sequence). The CDR3 loop is CASSRQGRLAEAYEQYF. DNA of the CDR3: TGTGCCAGCAGCCGTCAGGGTCGACTAGCGGAGGCCTACGAGCAGTACTTC.

The chain combines TRBV2 with TRBJ1-1; weak D call: TRBD1 (6 bases). CDR3 size: 12 residues. CDR1 is SNHLY, CDR2 FYNNEI, per germline. The V and J ends lost 8 bases and 3 bases respectively, with 10 bases between them. The chain's CDR3 is CASGGHYTEAFF. The CDR3 region has the DNA TGTGCCAGCGGGGGACATTACACTGAAGCTTTCTTT.

The J gene is TRBJ2-4, the V gene TRBV6-4; D is ambiguous. CDR1 is MRHNA, CDR2 SNTAGT, per germline. With 0 bases removed from V and 0 bases from J, the gap between germline ends came to 9 bases. The CDR3 runs to 16 residues. For the CDR3, the DNA is TGTGCCAGCAGTGACTCCTCGGTTAGAGCCAAAAACATTCAGTACTTC. Residues: CASSDSSVRAKNIQYF.

This sequence joins TRBV4-2 and TRBJ1-5; 12 bases map to TRBD1. Trimming cost V 1 base and J 6 bases; bases outside gene matches: 4. The CDR3 is 16 amino acids. Germline lookup yields CDR1 LGHNA and CDR2 YNFKEQ. In DNA, the CDR3 is TGTGCCAGCAGCCAAGTCGGGACAGGGGGCGTTCAGCCCCAGCATTTT. This codes for CASSQVGTGGVQPQHF.

The chain links TRBV11-2 to TRBJ1-5, with a possible D match to TRBD1 (5 bases). The CDR3 is made up of 13 amino acids. Looked up from germline, CDR1 is SGHAT and CDR2 is FQNNGV. Trimming shortened V by 5 bases and J by 5 bases, and 10 bases separated the two germline ends. CDR3 sequence (DNA): TGTGCCAGCAGCCTTTCGGGGGATCAGCCCCAGCATTTT. Protein product: CASSLSGDQPQHF. Drawing the rest from reference TRBV11-2 and TRBJ1-5, the complete variable domain is EAGVAQSPRYKIIEKRQSVAFWCNPISGHATLYWYQQILGQGPKLLIQFQNNGVVDDSQLPKDRFSAERLKGVDSTLKIQPAKLEDSAVYLCASSLSGDQPQHFGDGTRLSIL.

This clone was found once. The chain combines TRBV19 with TRBJ2-3; D gene ambiguous. This CDR3 contains 14 residues. In germline, CDR1 is LNHDA, CDR2 SQIVND (reference sequence). With 3 bases removed from V and 0 bases from J, the gap between germline ends came to 7 bases. CDR3 DNA: TGTGCCAGTAGTATGCAGGCTAGCACAGATACGCAGTATTTT. It specifies CASSMQASTDTQYF. The whole variable domain, remainder taken from reference TRBV19 and TRBJ2-3, is DGGITQSPKYLFRKEGQNVTLSCEQNLNHDAMYWYRQDPGQGLRLIYYSQIVNDFQKGDIAEGYSVSREKKESFPLTVTSAQKNPTAFYLCASSMQASTDTQYFGPGTRLTVL.